The rows below give T cell receptor beta chains drawn from one sample of a study of PD-1 blockade in mismatch repair-deficient tumors. The table came from immunoSEQ multiplex PCR; TCRdb's copy has only in-frame clones and leaves some out. The table lists about 34,000 clones, less than 90% of them singletons. The source material was PBMCs, sampled less than 7 weeks after starting pembrolizumab. The receptors derive from an adult with mismatch repair-deficient cancer. Each CDR3 is given with its conserved first and last residue. The order of the fields is D gene, clone size, V gene, J gene, CDR3 DNA, CDR3 protein. A D gene is named only where the DNA matches it firmly. Rows may omit the clone size; those that give it use once, few, many or a size class.

TRBD2	.	TRBV6-5	TRBJ2-7	TGTGCCAGCAGTTATAGCGGGCTCTACGAGCAGTACTTC	CASSYSGLYEQYF
TRBD2	.	TRBV10-2	TRBJ2-1	TGCGCCAGCGGGACTAGTTCCTCCGGTGAGCAGTTCTTC	CASGTSSSGEQFF
.	few	TRBV11-1	TRBJ2-1	TGTGCCAGCAGCTTACGCCAGGGGTCCCTTTACAATGAGCAGTTCTTC	CASSLRQGSLYNEQFF
TRBD2	.	TRBV5-4	TRBJ2-7	TGTGCCAGCAGCAAACTAGCGGGAGGATCTTACGAGCAGTACTTC	CASSKLAGGSYEQYF
.	.	TRBV30	TRBJ1-2	TGTGCCTGGAGTGTAGGGGGTGGCTACACCTTC	CAWSVGGGYTF
.	.	TRBV29-1	TRBJ1-1	TGCAGCGTTGGGAGACAGGTCGCCCGGACTGAAGCTTTCTTT	CSVGRQVARTEAFF
TRBD1	.	TRBV19	TRBJ1-3	TGTGCCAGTAGGCCGACAGGGGCTGGAAACACCATATATTTT	CASRPTGAGNTIYF
.	.	TRBV6-5	TRBJ2-7	TGTGCCAGCAGTACAGGGGGGGGGTACGAGCAGTACTTC	CASSTGGGYEQYF
.	once	TRBV30	TRBJ1-1	TGTGCCTGGAGTGATTGGGAAGGGGGCACTGAAGCTTTCTTT	CAWSDWEGGTEAFF
.	.	TRBV27	TRBJ2-7	TGTGCCAGCAGTTTACAGGGCGAGCAGTACTTC	CASSLQGEQYF
.	.	TRBV2	TRBJ2-1	TGTGCCAGGAGAGCGCCTTCTTACAATGAGCAGTTCTTC	CARRAPSYNEQFF
TRBD2	.	TRBV27	TRBJ2-2	TGTGCCAGCAGTTTATTGGGGACTAGCGGCTCCCTGGGGTACACCGGGGAGCTGTTTTTT	CASSLLGTSGSLGYTGELFF
TRBD2	.	TRBV6-5	TRBJ2-1	TGTGCCAGCAGTAACGGACTAGCGGTAACCAATGAGCAGTTCTTC	CASSNGLAVTNEQFF
TRBD1	once	TRBV5-1	TRBJ2-2	TGCGCCAGCAGCCGAGGACAGGGGCAATACACCGGGGAGCTGTTTTTT	CASSRGQGQYTGELFF
TRBD1	once	TRBV28	TRBJ2-7	TGTGCCAGCACCTTTAGTGGGACAGTAGGCCACGAGCAGTACTTC	CASTFSGTVGHEQYF
.	once	TRBV10-3	TRBJ1-2	TGTGCCATCAGTGACGATACACAGGGCTATGGCTACACCTTC	CAISDDTQGYGYTF
.	.	TRBV29-1	TRBJ2-1	TGCAGCGTTACCAACTTGGCGGCGAGCTCCTACAATGAGCAGTTCTTC	CSVTNLAASSYNEQFF
.	.	TRBV5-1	TRBJ2-6	TGCGCCAGCAGCGTAGACAGAAACTCTGGGGCCAACGTCCTGACTTTC	CASSVDRNSGANVLTF
TRBD2	.	TRBV9	TRBJ2-7	TGTGCCAGCAGCGTAGGAGGCGGGAGCTACTTCTACGAGCAGTACTTC	CASSVGGGSYFYEQYF